These 11 T cell receptor beta chains share one sample of origin, sequenced in a study of T cell changes during pregnancy in multiple sclerosis (dated by TCRdb to the late 2010s). Receptor libraries were prepared by the immunoSEQ multiplex PCR assay. TCRdb mirrors the immuneACCESS table, restricted to in-frame sequences. Some clones are absent from its copies; in checked studies, under half trace to an unresolved V gene, and the reason for the others is unknown. A total of around 80,000 clones appear in this sample, about 90% of them only once. The ten largest clones capture 2.6% of the sample. The sample was peripheral blood, taken before pregnancy. The source is a female donor with multiple sclerosis, enrolled in a pregnancy study.

The chain joins TRBV6-5 to TRBJ2-2; D is unresolved. CDR1 is MNHEY, CDR2 SVGAGI, per germline. This CDR3 has 13 amino acids. Trimming left V 2 bases short and J 1 base short, with 2 bases between. DNA of the CDR3: TGTGCCAGCAGTTACCAGAACACCGGGGAGCTGTTTTTT. It encodes CASSYQNTGELFF.

V usage is TRBV4-3 and J usage is TRBJ1-1; TRBD1 might be the D (5 bases). Germline CDR1 and CDR2: LGHNA and YSLEER. V shed 1 base and J shed 7 bases, with 13 bases lying between them. There are 14 residues in the CDR3. The CDR3 region is CASSQGEGLDEAFF. The CDR3 bases are TGCGCCAGCAGCCAAGGGGAGGGGTTGGATGAAGCTTTCTTT.

J is TRBJ2-7 and V is TRBV5-5; 9 bases are shared with TRBD1. V lost 5 bases, J lost 4 bases, and 7 bases stayed unmatched. The CDR3 totals 14 residues. Germline lookup yields CDR1 SGHKS and CDR2 YYEKEE (reference sequence). Written as DNA, the CDR3 is TGTGCCAGCAGTCCGGGACAGGGATTGTACGAGCAGTACTTC. Translating it yields CASSPGQGLYEQYF.

The chain employs TRBV25-1 and TRBJ1-5; possible D gene TRBD1, 6 bases. Trimming stripped 2 bases from V and 3 bases from J, with 11 bases between. Germline loops: CDR1 MGHDK, CDR2 SYGVNS. The CDR3 has 15 amino acids. For the CDR3, the DNA is TGTGCCAGCAGTGAAGGCAGGGGATACAATCAGCCCCAGCATTTT. It is translated as CASSEGRGYNQPQHF. Full variable domain (rest looked up from reference TRBV25-1 and TRBJ1-5): EADIYQTPRYLVIGTGKKITLECSQTMGHDKMYWYQQDPGMELHLIHYSYGVNSTEKGDLSSESTVSRIRTEHFPLTLESARPSHTSQYLCASSEGRGYNQPQHFGDGTRLSIL.

The gene calls are TRBV9 and TRBJ2-5; possibly TRBD2 for D (7 bases). CDR1 and CDR2 from the germline V gene are SGDLS and YYNGEE. The CDR3 spans 14 residues. Between the trimmed V and J ends, which lost 1 base and 4 bases, there was a span of 11 bases. The CDR3, as DNA: TGTGCCAGCAGCGTAAAGGGGGGGGGAGAGACCCAGTACTTC. Translated, it gives CASSVKGGGETQYF.

The J gene is TRBJ2-1, the V gene TRBV18, with 10 positions matching TRBD2. The CDR3 has 16 amino acids. The V segment lost 0 bases and the J segment 9 bases; nucleotides outside the gene matches: 8. Germline V gene data show CDR1 as KGHSH and CDR2 as LQKENI. The CDR3 DNA follows: TGTGCCAGCTCACCACCGGGACTAGCGAGGCAGGGTGAGCAGTTCTTC. This codes for CASSPPGLARQGEQFF.

The V and J genes are TRBV27 and TRBJ2-7; possibly TRBD2 for D (5 bases). Germline CDR1 reads MNHEY; CDR2 reads SMNVEV (reference sequence). The length of the CDR3 is 15 residues. V dropped 3 bases and J dropped 2 bases, with 14 bases sitting between them. The CDR3 nucleotides are TGTGCCAGCAGTTTCGGGCTAGCTGGCCCCTACGAGCAGTACTTC. Encoded protein: CASSFGLAGPYEQYF.

This chain joins TRBV13 and TRBJ1-1; D unclear. CDR3 length: 15 residues. Trimming shortened V by 2 bases and J by 1 base, and 11 bases separated the two germline ends. In germline, CDR1 is PRHDT, CDR2 FYEKMQ (reference sequence). Here the CDR3 DNA reads TGTGCCAGCAGCTTAATGGTTGCAGGGAACACTGAAGCTTTCTTT. Protein product: CASSLMVAGNTEAFF.

The rearrangement uses TRBV25-1 and TRBJ1-4; 11 bases align to TRBD1. V lost 4 bases and J lost 3; bases outside the gene matches: 7. There are 17 residues in the CDR3. From germline, CDR1 is MGHDK and CDR2 SYGVNS. The chain's CDR3 is CASSVPGQGVSNEKLFF. CDR3 DNA: TGTGCCAGCAGTGTCCCGGGACAGGGGGTATCTAATGAAAAACTGTTTTTT.

The gene calls are TRBV5-4 and TRBJ1-1, with D unresolved. The CDR3 is 14 residues long. Germline V gene lookup returns CDR1 SGHNT and CDR2 YYREEE (reference sequence). V was pared by 8 bases and J by 1 base, with 15 bases between. In DNA form, the CDR3 reads TGTGCCAGTTATAATGAGGTAGGGAACACTGAAGCTTTCTTT. It yields the protein CASYNEVGNTEAFF.

The chain is built from TRBV13 and TRBJ2-7, with D unresolved. CDR1 is PRHDT, CDR2 FYEKMQ, per germline (reference sequence). The CDR3 is made up of 13 amino acids. The V end lost 5 bases, the J end lost 5 bases, and 13 bases lay between the germline ends. The CDR3 spells CASSNSPLHEQYF. The CDR3 DNA follows: TGTGCCAGCAGCAACTCCCCCCTCCACGAGCAGTACTTC.